The source of this TCR beta chain is a study of identical twins' blood T cells (dated by TCRdb to the early 2010s). Describing the broader study: The roughly twelve libraries, six for the alpha chain and six for the beta chain, yielded 50 million or so Illumina reads in total. To assess how genetics influences repertoire formation, the study used next-generation sequencing to compare the TCR alpha and beta chain repertoires of three pairs of monozygous twins.

The CDR3 measures 15 amino acids from cysteine to phenylalanine. CDR3 DNA is the only sequence kept; it has 45 bases, read in frame from the first base. Trimming removed 6 bases from V and 4 bases from J; the gene matches leave 11 bases unexplained. CDR1 and CDR2, per the germline V gene, are MDHEN and SYDVKM. Library prep was done by 5' RACE. The instrument was an Illumina Genome Analyzer IIx. The RNA-based TCR cDNA libraries were made using a previously described protocol that was modified in several ways. To prevent cross-contamination, sample-specific barcodes were added to both ends of each TCR cDNA library during cDNA synthesis and amplification. Per the authors' processing: Each individual had between about 90,000 and nearly 550,000 identified clonotypes, and each library contained about 2 to 3.6 million CDR3-containing reads. Reads carrying improper barcode index combinations were removed, after which the MiTCR software was used to build a cloneset for each library. During the assembly of CDR3 clonotypes by MiTCR, low-quality reads were filtered or rescued and PCR and sequencing errors were corrected. Artificial out-of-frame clonotypes were mapped to in-frame sequences, with one indel allowed in the CDR3, and then removed. V and J gene usage similarity between donors was measured as Jensen-Shannon divergence divided by mean entropy. TCRdb applied fastp at Q25 and MiXCR to the public reads, then kept only in-frame beta chains. Rows are combined by CDR3 protein, so each entry shows the most common genes and DNA. TCRdb, not the original authors, processed these V and J calls. The sample records hundreds of thousands of distinct CDR3 sequences, 28% of which are singletons. Jointly, the top ten make up 6.1% of the sample.

This clonotype was picked up many times. Its antigen target is currently unknown. Base qualities are not provided; no much larger clone lies one nucleotide away. Six healthy women forming three monozygous twin pairs were used as donors. All three twin pairs had been reared together, and it was thought likely that the same infectious agents and vaccines had been met by these twin pairs. RNA was isolated from peripheral blood mononuclear cells and used to prepare TCR cDNA libraries. Summary of the overall study and its limitations: How many CDR3 clonotypes two donors shared depended mainly on the product of their cloneset sizes, and the twins did not clearly stray from this trend. Environmental influences could not be excluded as an explanation for twin similarity, since twins were reared together. Twin pairs were reported to be markedly more alike in V gene usage than unrelated donors were, even when looking at non-selected out-of-frame TCRbeta clonotypes. Among the most abundant TCRbeta clonotypes, more CDR3 sequences were shared by each donor with her twin than with unrelated donors. Validation by independent studies was stated to be required for the proposed role of the TCRalpha J segment in MHC recognition during thymic selection.

The sequenced material came from PBMCs. The TCR originated in a woman aged 18-55 years in good health. The sequence is built from TRBV28 and TRBJ1-1; 7 bases in between match TRBD1. The sequenced DNA is TGTGCCAGCAGCCCCCCTGGGCAGGGGGGCACTGAAGCTTTCTTT. Its protein is CASSPPGQGGTEAFF. The entire variable domain, with the stretches around the CDR3 drawn from the reference TRBV28 and TRBJ1-1 proteins, is DVKVTQSSRYLVKRTGEKVFLECVQDMDHENMFWYRQDPGLGLRLIYFSYDVKMKEKGDIPEGYSVSREKKERFSLILESASTNQTSMYLCASSPPGQGGTEAFFGQGTRLTVV.